This paragraph covers one T cell receptor beta chain sequence. The antigen it recognizes is unknown. The input lacks base qualities; no much larger clone sits a single base away. The data originate from a study of T cell changes during pregnancy in multiple sclerosis (dated by TCRdb to about 2019). Broadly, across the study: In women with multiple sclerosis, the researchers looked at how the T cell repertoire shifted as pregnancy progressed.

From the cysteine through the phenylalanine, the CDR3 covers 16 amino acids. The kept DNA is CDR3 alone, 48 bases in frame from the first base. CDR1 and CDR2, looked up from the germline V gene, are SGHAT and FQNNGV. V trim: 5 bases; J trim: 4 bases; unmatched bases: 11. Libraries came from the immunoSEQ multiplex PCR assay. TCRdb limited this immuneACCESS table to in-frame rearrangements with V and J called. A share of clones is missing; checked studies link under half to unresolved V genes, and the rest is unexplained. Present in this sample are tens of thousands of clones, almost 95% of which were seen just once. 0.75% to 0.95% of the sample lies in the top ten.

The receptor chain draws on TRBV11-2 and TRBJ2-1; 7 junctional bases match TRBD2. The starting material was peripheral blood, obtained in the first trimester of pregnancy. This sequence originates from a female donor with multiple sclerosis, enrolled in a pregnancy study. The DNA sequence is as follows: TGTGCCAGCAGCCCCTTGGCGGCGGGGGTTTACAATGAGCAGTTCTTC. It encodes CASSPLAAGVYNEQFF.